This entry concerns a single TCR beta chain. Antigen: not known. The V gene lost 4 bases and the J gene lost 5 bases, with 15 bases spanning the gap. Germline lookup yields CDR1 SGHTA and CDR2 FQGNSA. The CDR3 totals 15 residues. These data originate in a study of shared clonotypes between healthy human individuals. Study-level background: The study drew on a couple of women and a few men aged 18 to 49 as donors. Study-wide results and caveats: Naive CD4 clonotypes were shared across several donors at roughly 4.6%. Sequencing of the sorted subsets was shown by rarefaction to be incomplete despite large depth. Deeper or shallower sequencing was expected to change how clonotypes are shared among donors.

Data came from immunoSEQ multiplex PCR; TCRdb stores just in-frame clones and leaves some out. The sample yields about 710,000 clones, approximately 73% seen once. Material: memory CD4+ T cells sorted from blood. Subset of the sample: CD45RA-negative fraction. The sequence derives from a woman aged 25 to 39 in good health. This chain uses TRBV7-2 with TRBJ1-5, with D hard to call. CDR3 DNA sequence: TGTGCCAGCAGCTCCAGCCCGGGCTCGTATCAGCCCCAGCATTTT. Translating it yields CASSSSPGSYQPQHF.